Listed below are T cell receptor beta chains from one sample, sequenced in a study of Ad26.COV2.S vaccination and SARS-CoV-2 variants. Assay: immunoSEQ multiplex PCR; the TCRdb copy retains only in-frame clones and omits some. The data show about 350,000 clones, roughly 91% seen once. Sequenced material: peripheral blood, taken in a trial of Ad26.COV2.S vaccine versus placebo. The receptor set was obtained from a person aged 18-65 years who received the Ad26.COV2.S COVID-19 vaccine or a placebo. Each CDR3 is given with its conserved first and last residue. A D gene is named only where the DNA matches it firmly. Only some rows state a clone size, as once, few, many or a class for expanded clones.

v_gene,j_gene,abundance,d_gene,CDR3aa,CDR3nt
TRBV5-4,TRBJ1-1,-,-,CASSLTLSQNTEAFF,TGTGCCAGCAGCTTGACGTTGAGTCAGAACACTGAAGCTTTCTTT
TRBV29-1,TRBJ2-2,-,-,CSVEVVTGELFF,TGCAGCGTTGAAGTGGTCACCGGGGAGCTGTTTTTT
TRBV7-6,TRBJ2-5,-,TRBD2,CASSQPGGGQETQYF,TGTGCCAGCAGCCAACCGGGGGGGGGTCAAGAGACCCAGTACTTC
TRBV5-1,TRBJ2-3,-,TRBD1,CASSLGGQSITDTQYF,TGCGCCAGCAGCTTAGGGGGACAGAGCATCACAGATACGCAGTATTTT
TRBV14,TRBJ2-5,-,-,CASSQVRGTWVAETQYF,TGTGCCAGCAGCCAAGTTCGGGGGACCTGGGTGGCGGAGACCCAGTACTTC
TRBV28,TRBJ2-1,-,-,CASSPYPPNGNEQFF,TGTGCCAGCAGTCCCTACCCCCCGAATGGCAATGAGCAGTTCTTC
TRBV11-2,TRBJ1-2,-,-,CASSSNGQSYYGYTF,TGTGCCAGCAGCTCAAACGGTCAGAGCTACTATGGCTACACCTTC
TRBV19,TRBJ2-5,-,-,CASKEGGGETQYF,TGTGCCAGTAAAGAGGGAGGGGGAGAGACCCAGTACTTC
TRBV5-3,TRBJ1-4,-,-,CARSLDHRSTNEKLFF,TGTGCCAGAAGCTTGGACCACAGATCAACTAATGAAAAACTGTTTTTT
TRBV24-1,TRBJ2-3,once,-,CATSDAQGSDTQYF,TGTGCCACCAGTGATGCACAGGGTTCAGATACGCAGTATTTT
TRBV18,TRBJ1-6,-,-,CASSPPEGGHNSPLHF,TGTGCCAGCTCACCACCGGAGGGGGGGCATAATTCACCCCTCCACTTT
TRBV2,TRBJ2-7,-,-,CASSAGPIVYEQYF,TGTGCCAGCAGCGCGGGACCTATCGTCTACGAGCAGTACTTC
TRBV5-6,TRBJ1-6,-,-,CASSFRTQYNSPLHF,TGTGCCAGCAGCTTCAGAACTCAATATAATTCACCCCTCCACTTT
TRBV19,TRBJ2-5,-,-,CASSTVGGYQETQYF,TGTGCCAGTAGTACTGTCGGGGGTTACCAAGAGACCCAGTACTTC
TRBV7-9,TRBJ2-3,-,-,CASSLGGETDTQYF,TGTGCCAGCAGCTTAGGGGGGGAGACAGATACGCAGTATTTT
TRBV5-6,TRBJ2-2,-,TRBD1,CASSLLDRDPTGELFF,TGTGCCAGCAGCTTGTTGGACAGGGATCCCACCGGGGAGCTGTTTTTT
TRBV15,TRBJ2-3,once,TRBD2,CATSTYSGSTDTQYF,TGTGCCACCAGCACTTATAGCGGGAGCACAGATACGCAGTATTTT
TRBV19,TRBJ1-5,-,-,CASRETPASGKPQHF,TGTGCCAGTAGAGAGACACCAGCTAGTGGGAAGCCCCAGCATTTT
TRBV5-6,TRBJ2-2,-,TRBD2,CASRLRGGSTGELFF,TGTGCCAGCAGGCTCCGGGGGGGTTCCACCGGGGAGCTGTTTTTT
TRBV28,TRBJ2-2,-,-,CASSFGLALPGELFF,TGTGCCAGCAGTTTTGGGCTAGCGCTCCCGGGGGAGCTGTTTTTT
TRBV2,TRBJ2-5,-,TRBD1,CASSEAGQIQETQYF,TGTGCCAGCAGTGAAGCGGGACAGATCCAAGAGACCCAGTACTTC
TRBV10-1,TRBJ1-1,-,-,CASSDRVVGDFF,TGCGCCAGCAGTGATAGGGTGGTCGGGGATTTCTTT
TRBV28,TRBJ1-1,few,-,CASSLPNTEAFF,TGTGCCAGCAGTTTACCGAACACTGAAGCTTTCTTT
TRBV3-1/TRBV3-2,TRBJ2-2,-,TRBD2,CASSQNRLAGGMAGELFF,TGTGCCAGCAGCCAAAACCGACTAGCGGGAGGTATGGCCGGGGAGCTGTTTTTT
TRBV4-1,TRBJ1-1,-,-,CASSPDRYGTEAFF,TGCGCCAGCAGCCCGGACAGATATGGGACTGAAGCTTTCTTT
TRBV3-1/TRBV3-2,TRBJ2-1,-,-,CASSQVANEQFF,TGTGCCAGCAGCCAAGTCGCAAATGAGCAGTTCTTC
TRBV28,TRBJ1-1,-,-,CASSLFGEMNTEAFF,TGTGCCAGCAGTTTATTTGGAGAAATGAACACTGAAGCTTTCTTT
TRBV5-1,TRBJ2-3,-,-,CASSLAQQADTQYF,TGCGCCAGCAGCTTGGCCCAACAGGCCGATACGCAGTATTTT